This T cell receptor beta chain was captured by sequencing in a study of shared clonotypes between healthy human individuals. Whole-study findings and limits: Generation probabilities were higher for clonotypes shared across all four sorted-subset donors than for unshared ones.

Some clones are missing from TCRdb's copy, which holds only in-frame ones; the method was immunoSEQ multiplex PCR. Among roughly 660,000 clones listed, less than 95% were seen once. In the case of this clone: Antigen unknown.

Trimming left V 6 bases short and J 0 bases short, with 18 bases between. This CDR3 comprises 17 residues. Germline CDR1 is SGHVS and CDR2 is FNYEAQ. Sequenced input: memory CD8+ T cells from PBMCs. The subset was: CD45RO+ cells pooled with CCR7-negative TemRA cells. The TCR sequence derives from a man between 18 and 35 years old in good health. Some clones in this sample may be carry-over from other donors' samples. The chain is built from TRBV7-6 and TRBJ2-1; D possibly corresponds to TRBD1 (5 bases). The CDR3 spells CASSSRRSDSSYNEQFF. The CDR3 bases are TGTGCCAGCAGTTCAAGGAGATCTGACAGCTCCTACAATGAGCAGTTCTTC.